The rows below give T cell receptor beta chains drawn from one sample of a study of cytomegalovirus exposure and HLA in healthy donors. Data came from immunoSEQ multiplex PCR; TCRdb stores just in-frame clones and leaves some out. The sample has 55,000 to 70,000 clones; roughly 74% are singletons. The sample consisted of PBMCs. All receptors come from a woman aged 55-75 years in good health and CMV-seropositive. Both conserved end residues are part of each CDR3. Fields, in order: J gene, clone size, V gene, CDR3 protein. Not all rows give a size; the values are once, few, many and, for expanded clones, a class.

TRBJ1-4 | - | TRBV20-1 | CSATVNEKLFF
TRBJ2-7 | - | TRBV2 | CAGVASGRSEQYF
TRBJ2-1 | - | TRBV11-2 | CASSLGLAHYNEQFF
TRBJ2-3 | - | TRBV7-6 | CASSLNYGGTDTQYF
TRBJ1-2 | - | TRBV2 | CASSGLYRAGYTF
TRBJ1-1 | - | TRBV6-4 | CASSREMNTEAFF
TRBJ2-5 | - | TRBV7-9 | CASSQGTSGSETQYF
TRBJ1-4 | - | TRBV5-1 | CASSLASGEGEKLFF
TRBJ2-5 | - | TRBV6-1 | CASKDLGVKETQYF
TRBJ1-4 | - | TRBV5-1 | CASSSTGKGNEKLFF
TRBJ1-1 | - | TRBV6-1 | CASRRQLEAFF
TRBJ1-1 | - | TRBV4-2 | CASSQGAVAFF
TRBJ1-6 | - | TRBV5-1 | CASSLTGSSYNSPLHF
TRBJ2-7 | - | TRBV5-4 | CASSYTGFYEQYF
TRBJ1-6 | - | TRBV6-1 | CASSENLSGANSPLHF
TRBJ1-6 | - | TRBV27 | CASSFGGSFNSPLHF
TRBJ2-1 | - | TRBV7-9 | CASSSPLAGPSYNEQFF
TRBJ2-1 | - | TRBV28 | CASRLGGYNEQFF
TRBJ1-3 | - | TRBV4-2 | CASSQDITTSGNTIYF
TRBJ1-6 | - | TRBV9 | CACGAPNSPLHF
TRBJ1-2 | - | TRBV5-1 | CASNLASGLYGYTF
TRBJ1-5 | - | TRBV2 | CASSGGVAGSNQPQHF
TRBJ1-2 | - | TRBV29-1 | CSVQGDSYGYTF
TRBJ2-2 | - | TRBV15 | CATTRDRVSGELFF
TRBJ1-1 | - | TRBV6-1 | CASSGDFSEAFF
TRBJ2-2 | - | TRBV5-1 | CASSLAGGNTGELFF
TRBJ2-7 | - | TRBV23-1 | CASSQSRSVSYEQYF
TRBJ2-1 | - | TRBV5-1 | CASSLLGASSYNEQFF
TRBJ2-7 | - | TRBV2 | CARRDYRAYEQYF
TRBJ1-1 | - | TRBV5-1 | CASSLSQNTEAFF
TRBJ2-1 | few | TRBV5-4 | CASSPDRGLGNEQFF
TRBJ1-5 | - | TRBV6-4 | CARTLGGEVKTQPQHF
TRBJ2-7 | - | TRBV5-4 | CASRLAGEIYEQYF
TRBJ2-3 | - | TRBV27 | CASSLRGGRTDTQYF
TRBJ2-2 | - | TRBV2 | CASSKDRNTGELFF